This T cell receptor beta chain stems from a study of shared clonotypes between healthy human individuals. Whole-study results and caveats: Shared clonotypes across all four donors exceeded non-shared ones in generation probability.

Germline lookup yields CDR1 SGDLS and CDR2 YYNGEE. The CDR3 is 19 residues long. V trimming: 0 bases; J trimming: 1 base; junction bases outside the gene matches: 15. Notes on this clone: What it binds is unknown.

Measured with immunoSEQ multiplex PCR; TCRdb has only the in-frame clones, and not every one. The sample shows about 2.4 million clones, approximately 94% of them seen only once. Caucasian adults living in Nashville, Tennessee, provided all samples. Both subsets, CD45RA+ naive and CD45RA-negative memory, were split from the CD4+ cells. This chain uses TRBV9 with TRBJ2-7; the match to TRBD1 covers 8 bases. This receptor was obtained from a man aged 18 to 29 in good health. The material sequenced was naive CD4+ T cells sorted from blood. Specified subset: CD45RA+ positively selected. For the CDR3, the DNA is TGTGCCAGCAGCGTAGGCTTAACGGGGACAGGAGCAAGGTCCTACGAGCAGTACTTC. As protein: CASSVGLTGTGARSYEQYF.